The sequence of this T cell receptor beta chain was determined in a study of CD8 T cells in ankylosing spondylitis. Notes on the study in general: In peripheral blood, disease-linked CD8+ clones occurred at relatively low frequencies. The study identified a TCR beta motif of seven or eight highly homologous variants that appeared characteristic of ankylosing spondylitis blood. Reports of some motif variants in reactive arthritis synovial fluid and blood predate this one.

This clonotype showed up many times. Its antigen is as yet unknown. Looked up from germline, CDR1 is MDHEN and CDR2 is SYDVKM. The CDR3 length is 13 residues. V was clipped by 6 bases and J by 0 bases, with 8 bases between them. Quantitative 5'-RACE with molecular barcodes generated TCR beta libraries. From the 5' RACE reads, TCRdb called clonotypes with MiXCR, one entry per CDR3 protein. The sample consists of more than 60,000 distinct CDR3 sequences, less than 6% of them appearing once. The gene calls are TRBV28 and TRBJ2-5, with no clear D. This TCR derives from a male donor with ankylosing spondylitis or in good health (not recorded which). Sequencing used blood, either unsorted or a sorted T cell fraction (not recorded which). This CDR3 is CASRDDNQETQYF. The CDR3 DNA is TGTGCCAGCAGAGATGACAACCAAGAGACCCAGTACTTC.